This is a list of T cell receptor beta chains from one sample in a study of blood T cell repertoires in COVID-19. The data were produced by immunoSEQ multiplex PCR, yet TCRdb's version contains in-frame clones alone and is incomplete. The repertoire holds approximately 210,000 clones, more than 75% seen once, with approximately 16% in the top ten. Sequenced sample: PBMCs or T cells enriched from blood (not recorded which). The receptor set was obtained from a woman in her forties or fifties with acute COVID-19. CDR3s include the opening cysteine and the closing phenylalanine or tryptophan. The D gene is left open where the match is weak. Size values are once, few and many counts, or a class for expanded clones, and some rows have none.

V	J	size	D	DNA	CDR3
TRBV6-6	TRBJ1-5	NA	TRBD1	TGTGCCAGCAGCCCCGGGACAGGGGGCAATCAGCCCCAGCATTTT	CASSPGTGGNQPQHF
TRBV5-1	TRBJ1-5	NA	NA	TGCGCCAGCAGCTTGGGAGACTTGCCAAATCAGCCCCAGCATTTT	CASSLGDLPNQPQHF
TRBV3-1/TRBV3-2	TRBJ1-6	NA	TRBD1	TGTGCCAGCAAGGGACAGGGTGATTCACCCCTCCACTTT	CASKGQGDSPLHF
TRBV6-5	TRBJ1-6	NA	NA	TGTGCCAGCAGTCGCCATGAGGGGGTAAATTCACCCCTCCACTTT	CASSRHEGVNSPLHF
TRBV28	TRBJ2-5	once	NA	TGTGCCAGCAGTTCCGGGTCCCAAGAGACCCAGTACTTC	CASSSGSQETQYF
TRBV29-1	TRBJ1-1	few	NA	TGCAGCGCTGAGACAGTGAACACTGAAGCTTTCTTT	CSAETVNTEAFF
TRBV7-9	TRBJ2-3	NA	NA	TGTGCCAGCAGCGCGCGAGAGGGTGGAAGCACAGATACGCAGTATTTT	CASSAREGGSTDTQYF
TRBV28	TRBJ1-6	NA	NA	TGTGCCAGCAGGACCGGGGGAACCTATAATTCACCCCTCCACTTT	CASRTGGTYNSPLHF
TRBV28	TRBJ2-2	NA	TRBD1	TGTGCCACCCGACAGGGGAACACCGGGGAGCTGTTTTTT	CATRQGNTGELFF
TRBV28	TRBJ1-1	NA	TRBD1	TGTGCCAGTAAAACTACAGGGGGCGCGGTGGGCACTGAAGCTTTCTTT	CASKTTGGAVGTEAFF
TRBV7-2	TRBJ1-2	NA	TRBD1	TGTGCCAGCAGCTACGACAGGGAATATGGCTACACCTTC	CASSYDREYGYTF
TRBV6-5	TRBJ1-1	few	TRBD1	TGTGCCAGCAGCAGGGACAGGGCCTACACTGAAGCTTTCTTT	CASSRDRAYTEAFF
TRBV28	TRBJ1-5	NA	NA	TGTGCCAGCAGTTTAACTCATCAGCCCCAGCATTTT	CASSLTHQPQHF
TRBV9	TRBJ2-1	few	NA	TGTGCCATCCCTCTGCCCAACGTTATCCACGGCTACAATGAGCAGTTCTTC	CAIPLPNVIHGYNEQFF